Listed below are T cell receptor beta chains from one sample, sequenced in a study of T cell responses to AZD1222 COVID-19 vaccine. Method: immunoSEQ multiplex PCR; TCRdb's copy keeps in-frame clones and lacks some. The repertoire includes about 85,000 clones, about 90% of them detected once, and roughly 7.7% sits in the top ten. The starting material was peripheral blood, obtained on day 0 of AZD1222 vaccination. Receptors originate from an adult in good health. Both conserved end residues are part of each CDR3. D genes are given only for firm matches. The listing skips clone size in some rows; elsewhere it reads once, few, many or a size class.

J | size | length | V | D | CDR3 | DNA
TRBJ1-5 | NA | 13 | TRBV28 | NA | CATGREEDQPQHF | TGTGCCACCGGCAGGGAAGAGGATCAGCCCCAGCATTTT
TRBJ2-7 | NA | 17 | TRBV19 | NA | CASSDDGRERSSYEQYF | TGTGCCAGTAGTGATGACGGCCGTGAAAGGAGCTCCTACGAGCAGTACTTC
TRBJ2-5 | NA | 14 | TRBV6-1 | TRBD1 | CASSDGQGWETQYF | TGTGCCAGCAGTGATGGACAGGGTTGGGAGACCCAGTACTTC
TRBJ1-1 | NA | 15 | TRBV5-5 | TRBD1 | CASSFRGLGNTEAFF | TGTGCCAGCAGCTTCAGGGGGCTCGGGAACACTGAAGCTTTCTTT
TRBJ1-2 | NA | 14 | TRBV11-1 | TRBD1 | CASSSDRALYGYTF | TGTGCCAGCAGCTCGGACAGGGCCCTCTATGGCTACACCTTC
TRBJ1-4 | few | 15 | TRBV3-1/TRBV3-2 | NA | CASSQREASFEKLFF | TGTGCCAGCAGCCAACGGGAGGCTTCATTCGAAAAACTGTTTTTT
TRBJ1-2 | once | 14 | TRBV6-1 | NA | CASSDVGANYGYTF | TGTGCCAGCAGTGACGTGGGGGCTAACTATGGCTACACCTTC
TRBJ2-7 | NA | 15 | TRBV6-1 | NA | CASSEYMGATYEQYF | TGTGCCAGCAGTGAATATATGGGGGCGACCTACGAGCAGTACTTC
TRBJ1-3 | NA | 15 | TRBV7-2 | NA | CASSLVGSSGNTIYF | TGTGCCAGCAGCTTAGTCGGGAGCTCTGGAAACACCATATATTTT
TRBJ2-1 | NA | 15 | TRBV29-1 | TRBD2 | CSVPLAGGRYNEQFF | TGCAGCGTTCCGTTAGCGGGGGGCCGGTACAATGAGCAGTTCTTC
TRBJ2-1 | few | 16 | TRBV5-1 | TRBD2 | CASSLGSGGARDEQFF | TGCGCCAGCAGCTTGGGATCCGGGGGGGCCCGCGACGAGCAGTTCTTC
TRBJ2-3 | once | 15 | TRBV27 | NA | CASSHYSLSTDTQYF | TGTGCCAGCAGTCATTATTCCCTCAGCACAGATACGCAGTATTTT
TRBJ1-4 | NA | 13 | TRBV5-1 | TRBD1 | CASNPGQNEKLFF | TGCGCCAGCAACCCGGGACAGAATGAAAAACTGTTTTTT
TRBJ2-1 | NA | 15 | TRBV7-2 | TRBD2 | CASSLGLAGDLKQFF | TGTGCCAGCAGCTTGGGACTAGCGGGAGACCTAAAGCAGTTCTTC
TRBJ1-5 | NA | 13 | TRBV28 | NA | CADGVYSNQPQHF | TGTGCCGATGGGGTCTATAGCAATCAGCCCCAGCATTTT
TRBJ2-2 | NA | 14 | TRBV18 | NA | CASSPGSNTGELFF | TGTGCCAGCTCACCGGGATCGAACACCGGGGAGCTGTTTTTT
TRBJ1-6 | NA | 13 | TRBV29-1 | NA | CSVAKEGNSPLHF | TGCAGCGTGGCAAAAGAGGGTAATTCACCCCTCCACTTT
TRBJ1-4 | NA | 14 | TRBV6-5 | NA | CASSYDGLVEKLFF | TGTGCCAGCAGTTACGATGGCTTGGTTGAAAAACTGTTTTTT
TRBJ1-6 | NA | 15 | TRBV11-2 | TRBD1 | CASSTGTGDNSPLHF | TGTGCCAGCAGCACCGGGACAGGGGATAATTCACCCCTCCACTTT
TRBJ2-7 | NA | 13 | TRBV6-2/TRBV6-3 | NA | CASSSASQISLYF | TGTGCCAGCAGTTCAGCAAGCCAGATTTCCCTGTACTTC
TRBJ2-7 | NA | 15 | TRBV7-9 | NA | CASSLRDLSQGEQYF | TGTGCCAGCAGCTTAAGGGACTTAAGTCAGGGGGAGCAGTACTTC
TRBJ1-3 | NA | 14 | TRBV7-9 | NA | CASSPGSSGNTIYF | TGTGCCAGCAGCCCTGGGTCCTCTGGAAACACCATATATTTT
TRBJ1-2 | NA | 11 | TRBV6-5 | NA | CASSSGWDYTF | TGTGCCAGCAGTTCCGGTTGGGACTACACCTTC
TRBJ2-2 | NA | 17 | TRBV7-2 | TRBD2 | CASTLVSGSRGTGELFF | TGTGCCAGCACTCTAGTTAGCGGGAGTCGTGGCACCGGGGAGCTGTTTTTT
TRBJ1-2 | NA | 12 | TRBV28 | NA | CASSKSPGGYTF | TGTGCCAGCAGTAAAAGCCCGGGGGGCTACACCTTC
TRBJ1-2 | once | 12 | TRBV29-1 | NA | CSVAWQGQSYTF | TGCAGCGTTGCCTGGCAGGGCCAAAGCTACACCTTC
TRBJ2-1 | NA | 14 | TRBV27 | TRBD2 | CASRTSGSYNEQFF | TGTGCCAGCAGGACTAGCGGGTCCTACAATGAGCAGTTCTTC
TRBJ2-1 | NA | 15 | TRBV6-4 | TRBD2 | CASRLTSGGYNEQFF | TGTGCCAGCAGGCTTACTAGCGGGGGGTACAATGAGCAGTTCTTC
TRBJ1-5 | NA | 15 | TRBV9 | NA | CASSVGGGANQPQHF | TGTGCCAGCAGCGTAGGTGGAGGGGCCAATCAGCCCCAGCATTTT
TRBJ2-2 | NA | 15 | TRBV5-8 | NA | CASSRYPRGPGELFF | TGTGCCAGCAGCCGATACCCTCGAGGGCCCGGGGAGCTGTTTTTT
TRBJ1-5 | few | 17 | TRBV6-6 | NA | CASSPRAQEYSNQPQHF | TGTGCCAGCAGTCCAAGAGCACAGGAATATAGCAATCAGCCCCAGCATTTT
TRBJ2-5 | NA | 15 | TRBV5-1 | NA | CASSRRDGDGETQYF | TGCGCCAGCAGCCGCCGGGACGGAGATGGAGAGACCCAGTACTTC
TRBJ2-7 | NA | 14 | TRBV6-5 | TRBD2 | CASSSGTRTDEQYF | TGTGCCAGCAGTTCGGGGACTAGGACGGACGAGCAGTACTTC
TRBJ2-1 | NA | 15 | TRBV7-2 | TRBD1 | CASSLVRDRGDEQFF | TGTGCCAGCAGCTTAGTTAGGGACAGGGGAGATGAGCAGTTCTTC
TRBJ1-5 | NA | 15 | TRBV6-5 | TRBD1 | CASRYDRGSNQPQHF | TGTGCCAGCAGATACGACAGGGGTAGCAATCAGCCCCAGCATTTT